The rows below give T cell receptor beta chains drawn from one sample of a study of radiotherapy plus CTLA-4 blockade in lung cancer. Generated by immunoSEQ multiplex PCR, the TCRdb table keeps only in-frame clones and is missing some. This sample carries about 45,000 clones, about 72% of them seen once, and the ten largest clones take 8.3%. The sample in question was peripheral blood, obtained from a patient treated with radiotherapy plus ipilimumab. These receptors originate from a human donor with non-small cell lung cancer who had stable disease on radiotherapy plus ipilimumab. Each CDR3 is given with its conserved first and last residue. The order of the fields is D gene, J gene, V gene, clone size, CDR3 protein, CDR3 DNA. D genes are given only for firm matches. Some rows mark clone size as missing; the rest say once, few, many or name a class of expanded clone.

d_call: -
j_call: TRBJ1-1
v_call: TRBV5-1
clone_size: -
cdr3_aa: CASSLPQGTAEAFF
cdr3_nt: TGCGCCAGCAGCTTACCTCAGGGGACTGCTGAAGCTTTCTTT

d_call: -
j_call: TRBJ1-2
v_call: TRBV28
clone_size: -
cdr3_aa: CASSYILLSNYGHTF
cdr3_nt: TGTGCCAGCAGCTACATCCTGCTTTCTAACTATGGCCACACCTTC

d_call: -
j_call: TRBJ1-2
v_call: TRBV20-1
clone_size: -
cdr3_aa: CSAREEIGYTF
cdr3_nt: TGCAGTGCTAGGGAAGAAATTGGCTACACCTTC

d_call: -
j_call: TRBJ2-5
v_call: TRBV6-5
clone_size: -
cdr3_aa: CASSPLTQETQYF
cdr3_nt: TGTGCCAGCAGTCCACTCACGCAAGAGACCCAGTACTTC

d_call: TRBD1
j_call: TRBJ1-2
v_call: TRBV5-6
clone_size: -
cdr3_aa: CASSLGTGGYGYTF
cdr3_nt: TGTGCCAGCAGCTTGGGGACAGGGGGCTATGGCTACACCTTC

d_call: TRBD1
j_call: TRBJ1-1
v_call: TRBV7-9
clone_size: -
cdr3_aa: CASSSPGQGNTEAFF
cdr3_nt: TGTGCCAGCAGCTCCCCGGGACAGGGAAACACTGAAGCTTTCTTT

d_call: TRBD1
j_call: TRBJ1-1
v_call: TRBV19
clone_size: -
cdr3_aa: CASSPRDRVPEAFF
cdr3_nt: TGTGCCAGTAGTCCCCGGGACAGGGTGCCTGAAGCTTTCTTT

d_call: -
j_call: TRBJ2-6
v_call: TRBV10-2
clone_size: -
cdr3_aa: CASGWGQNSGANVLTF
cdr3_nt: TGCGCCAGCGGCTGGGGGCAAAACTCTGGGGCCAACGTCCTGACTTTC

d_call: -
j_call: TRBJ1-2
v_call: TRBV10-3
clone_size: few
cdr3_aa: CATVSGSMEGYTF
cdr3_nt: TGTGCCACCGTCTCGGGCTCCATGGAGGGCTACACCTTC

d_call: TRBD1
j_call: TRBJ1-4
v_call: TRBV6-1
clone_size: -
cdr3_aa: CASSEQRQGAGEKLFF
cdr3_nt: TGTGCCAGCAGTGAACAGCGGCAGGGGGCGGGTGAAAAACTGTTTTTT

d_call: -
j_call: TRBJ2-1
v_call: TRBV28
clone_size: -
cdr3_aa: CASSTSGADEQFF
cdr3_nt: TGTGCCAGCTCGACCTCAGGGGCCGATGAGCAGTTCTTC

d_call: TRBD1
j_call: TRBJ1-1
v_call: TRBV7-9
clone_size: -
cdr3_aa: CASSSIRDREYQAFF
cdr3_nt: TGTGCCAGCAGCTCGATCCGGGACAGGGAATATCAAGCTTTCTTT

d_call: TRBD1
j_call: TRBJ2-2
v_call: TRBV5-1
clone_size: -
cdr3_aa: CASSRDRGGGELFF
cdr3_nt: TGCGCCAGCAGCCGTGACAGGGGGGGCGGGGAGCTGTTTTTT

d_call: -
j_call: TRBJ1-3
v_call: TRBV7-2
clone_size: -
cdr3_aa: CASAGESRSGNTIYF
cdr3_nt: TGTGCCAGCGCCGGAGAATCCCGCTCTGGAAACACCATATATTTT

d_call: TRBD1
j_call: TRBJ1-4
v_call: TRBV5-1
clone_size: once
cdr3_aa: CASSLGQGFEKLFF
cdr3_nt: TGCGCCAGCAGCTTGGGACAGGGTTTTGAAAAACTGTTTTTT

d_call: TRBD1
j_call: TRBJ1-5
v_call: TRBV27
clone_size: -
cdr3_aa: CASSKTGEGVSNQPQHF
cdr3_nt: TGTGCCAGCAGTAAGACAGGGGAAGGGGTTAGCAATCAGCCCCAGCATTTT

d_call: -
j_call: TRBJ2-1
v_call: TRBV13
clone_size: -
cdr3_aa: CASSLKAGAVNEQFF
cdr3_nt: TGTGCCAGCAGCTTAAAGGCGGGGGCCGTCAATGAGCAGTTCTTC

d_call: TRBD1
j_call: TRBJ2-7
v_call: TRBV6-6
clone_size: -
cdr3_aa: CASIRGGTGASYEQYF
cdr3_nt: TGTGCCAGCATAAGGGGGGGGACAGGGGCTTCCTACGAGCAGTACTTC

d_call: -
j_call: TRBJ1-1
v_call: TRBV6-5
clone_size: -
cdr3_aa: CASQLNTEAFF
cdr3_nt: TGTGCCAGCCAGCTGAACACTGAAGCTTTCTTT

d_call: TRBD1
j_call: TRBJ2-1
v_call: TRBV7-3
clone_size: once
cdr3_aa: CASSPGTGRHEQFF
cdr3_nt: TGTGCCAGCAGCCCCGGGACAGGGCGCCATGAGCAGTTCTTC

d_call: TRBD1
j_call: TRBJ2-1
v_call: TRBV9
clone_size: -
cdr3_aa: CASTRQGSENEQFF
cdr3_nt: TGTGCCAGCACCCGACAGGGGTCGGAAAATGAGCAGTTCTTC

d_call: -
j_call: TRBJ1-4
v_call: TRBV4-1
clone_size: few
cdr3_aa: CASSQDRLTTNEKLFF
cdr3_nt: TGCGCCAGCAGCCAAGATCGGTTAACAACTAATGAAAAACTGTTTTTT

d_call: -
j_call: TRBJ1-2
v_call: TRBV2
clone_size: -
cdr3_aa: CASSELGGNYGYTF
cdr3_nt: TGTGCCAGCAGTGAGTTGGGCGGAAACTATGGCTACACCTTC

d_call: -
j_call: TRBJ1-4
v_call: TRBV27
clone_size: -
cdr3_aa: CASSLGRDEKLFF
cdr3_nt: TGTGCCAGCAGTTTAGGCAGGGATGAAAAACTGTTTTTT

d_call: TRBD1
j_call: TRBJ2-3
v_call: TRBV19
clone_size: -
cdr3_aa: CASRTSPGQGTDTQYF
cdr3_nt: TGTGCCAGTAGAACCTCCCCGGGACAGGGCACAGATACGCAGTATTTT

d_call: TRBD2
j_call: TRBJ2-5
v_call: TRBV2
clone_size: -
cdr3_aa: CASSNPGTSRETQYF
cdr3_nt: TGTGCCAGCAGCAACCCCGGGACTAGCCGAGAGACCCAGTACTTC

d_call: TRBD1
j_call: TRBJ1-6
v_call: TRBV2
clone_size: -
cdr3_aa: CASTRQGPPSPLHF
cdr3_nt: TGTGCCAGCACTCGACAGGGCCCGCCTTCACCCCTCCACTTT

d_call: TRBD1
j_call: TRBJ1-3
v_call: TRBV18
clone_size: -
cdr3_aa: CASSTGQGSGNTIYF
cdr3_nt: TGTGCCAGCTCGACCGGACAGGGCTCTGGAAACACCATATATTTT

d_call: TRBD1
j_call: TRBJ2-1
v_call: TRBV10-1
clone_size: -
cdr3_aa: CASSQDREAYNEQFF
cdr3_nt: TGCGCCAGCAGTCAGGACAGGGAGGCCTACAATGAGCAGTTCTTC

d_call: -
j_call: TRBJ1-1
v_call: TRBV27
clone_size: -
cdr3_aa: CASSPGPMNTEAFF
cdr3_nt: TGTGCCAGCAGTCCGGGACCGATGAACACTGAAGCTTTCTTT

d_call: -
j_call: TRBJ1-1
v_call: TRBV10-3
clone_size: -
cdr3_aa: CAISDSWTSVSEAFF
cdr3_nt: TGTGCCATCAGTGACTCCTGGACGTCGGTCTCTGAAGCTTTCTTT

d_call: -
j_call: TRBJ2-2
v_call: TRBV28
clone_size: -
cdr3_aa: CASSLEPAQTGELFF
cdr3_nt: TGTGCCAGCAGTTTAGAACCAGCTCAGACCGGGGAGCTGTTTTTT

d_call: -
j_call: TRBJ2-3
v_call: TRBV6-5
clone_size: -
cdr3_aa: CASSPNAGFPDTQYF
cdr3_nt: TGTGCCAGCAGCCCCAATGCAGGGTTCCCAGATACGCAGTATTTT

d_call: -
j_call: TRBJ1-5
v_call: TRBV18
clone_size: -
cdr3_aa: CASSPSRDGSNQPQHF
cdr3_nt: TGTGCCAGCTCACCGTCCCGGGACGGTAGCAATCAGCCCCAGCATTTT

d_call: TRBD1
j_call: TRBJ1-2
v_call: TRBV19
clone_size: few
cdr3_aa: CASSTGWGTGLTVGNYGYTF
cdr3_nt: TGTGCCAGTAGTACCGGATGGGGGACAGGGCTGACTGTAGGAAACTATGGCTACACCTTC

d_call: TRBD1
j_call: TRBJ1-1
v_call: TRBV9
clone_size: -
cdr3_aa: CASSRDRGDTEAFF
cdr3_nt: TGTGCCAGCAGCAGGGACAGGGGGGACACTGAAGCTTTCTTT

d_call: -
j_call: TRBJ2-3
v_call: TRBV10-3
clone_size: -
cdr3_aa: CAISDGTDTQYF
cdr3_nt: TGTGCCATCAGTGATGGCACAGATACGCAGTATTTT

d_call: -
j_call: TRBJ2-5
v_call: TRBV15
clone_size: -
cdr3_aa: CATSYGPSETQYF
cdr3_nt: TGTGCCACCAGTTACGGGCCCTCCGAGACCCAGTACTTC

d_call: -
j_call: TRBJ2-2
v_call: TRBV28
clone_size: -
cdr3_aa: CASSPPQNTGELFF
cdr3_nt: TGTGCCAGCAGTCCGCCCCAGAACACCGGGGAGCTGTTTTTT

d_call: -
j_call: TRBJ1-1
v_call: TRBV6-5
clone_size: once
cdr3_aa: CAGSPQQGLNTEAFF
cdr3_nt: TGTGCCGGCAGTCCCCAACAGGGATTGAACACTGAAGCTTTCTTT

d_call: -
j_call: TRBJ1-1
v_call: TRBV2
clone_size: few
cdr3_aa: CASSEMAVEAFF
cdr3_nt: TGTGCCAGCAGTGAAATGGCGGTTGAAGCTTTCTTT

d_call: TRBD1
j_call: TRBJ1-6
v_call: TRBV27
clone_size: -
cdr3_aa: CASSIQTGGGSPLHF
cdr3_nt: TGTGCCAGCAGTATTCAAACAGGGGGCGGGTCACCCCTCCACTTT

d_call: -
j_call: TRBJ2-1
v_call: TRBV30
clone_size: once
cdr3_aa: CAWSQTGSYNEQFF
cdr3_nt: TGTGCCTGGAGCCAGACTGGCTCCTACAATGAGCAGTTCTTC

d_call: -
j_call: TRBJ1-2
v_call: TRBV29-1
clone_size: few
cdr3_aa: CSVGTETLYGYTF
cdr3_nt: TGCAGCGTTGGGACCGAGACCCTCTATGGCTACACCTTC

d_call: -
j_call: TRBJ2-1
v_call: TRBV2
clone_size: -
cdr3_aa: CASKSPSYNEQFF
cdr3_nt: TGTGCCAGCAAGAGCCCATCCTACAATGAGCAGTTCTTC